The present T cell receptor beta chain was sequenced within a study of CD8 T cells in Susac syndrome. Germline trimming cut 3 bases from V and 6 bases from J; bases unmatched to any gene: 9. This CDR3 has 15 residues. Looked up from germline, CDR1 is LGHDT and CDR2 is YNNKEL (reference sequence). After extraction with the RNeasy kit, about 0.45 to 1 ug of the RNA was reverse transcribed using random hexamers. TCR beta CDR3 was amplified by immunoSEQ covering 54 Vbeta and 13 Jbeta. TCRdb independently ran MiXCR on the immunoSEQ multiplex PCR reads; one entry per CDR3 protein. This sample has under 550,000 distinct CDR3 sequences, with around 83% found just once. In blood CD8+ and CD4+ T cells, TCR beta underwent sequencing. Stable or active relapsing-remitting multiple sclerosis, untreated and meeting revised McDonald criteria, defined the controls. Both CD4+ and CD8+ T cells were negatively isolated, and TEMRA cells underwent FACS enrichment.

This receptor was obtained from a human donor with multiple sclerosis. The sequenced material came from CD8+ T cells from PBMCs. The chain is built from TRBV3-1 and TRBJ1-2; 8 bases agree with TRBD1. CDR3 amino acids: CASSQSGTGSDGYTF. In nucleotides, the CDR3 is TGTGCCAGCAGCCAGTCCGGGACAGGTTCGGATGGCTACACCTTC.